Shown below are 30 T cell receptor beta chains from a single sample sequenced in a study of CD8 T cells in ankylosing spondylitis. MiXCR, applied by TCRdb to the 5' RACE reads, yields one record per CDR3 protein. There are approximately 39,000 distinct CDR3 sequences in the sample; 11% occur only once, and roughly 21% lies in the top ten. Sequencing input: synovial fluid, either unsorted or a sorted T cell fraction (not recorded which). These receptors came from a male donor with ankylosing spondylitis.

The chain links TRBV12-3 or TRBV12-4 to TRBJ1-2, with 7 positions matching TRBD1. J gave up 2 bases and V 5 bases, and 5 bases lay outside the gene matches. This CDR3 has 14 amino acids. The CDR3 sequence: CASSLDRRNYGYTF. The CDR3 coding sequence is TGTGCCAGCAGTCTGGACAGGCGAAACTATGGCTACACCTTC.

The chain combines TRBV5-6 with TRBJ2-5; D is uncertain. Trimming removed 1 base at V and 4 bases at J, with 14 bases between. The CDR3 contains 15 residues. Germline CDR1 is SGHDT and CDR2 is YYEEEE. The CDR3 nucleotides read TGTGCCAGCAGCTTGAAGTTTGTAGACCCAGAGACCCAGTACTTC. Translation: CASSLKFVDPETQYF. The whole variable domain, remainder taken from reference TRBV5-6 and TRBJ2-5, is DAGVTQSPTHLIKTRGQQVTLRCSPKSGHDTVSWYQQALGQGPQFIFQYYEEEERQRGNFPDRFSGHQFPNYSSELNVNALLLGDSALYLCASSLKFVDPETQYFGPGTRLLVL.

The sample holds a few counts of this clonotype. The CDR3 is CSAIWRGNYEQYF. Here the CDR3 DNA reads TGCAGTGCTATCTGGAGGGGTAACTACGAGCAGTACTTC. V is TRBV20-1 and J is TRBJ2-7; tentative D call: TRBD2 (6 bases). Trimming left V 4 bases short and J 3 bases short, with 13 bases between. This CDR3 region has 13 residues. From germline, CDR1 is DFQATT and CDR2 SNEGSKA (reference sequence).

This clonotype was counted at least ten times. The genes are TRBV29-1 and TRBJ1-5, with D tentatively TRBD1 (6 bases). Germline assignment: CDR1 SQVTM and CDR2 ANQGSEA. V gave up 7 bases and J gave up 3 bases, with 13 bases separating them. This CDR3 is built from 13 residues. The CDR3 region is CSARDNFNQPQHF. The CDR3 bases are TGCAGCGCCCGGGACAACTTCAATCAGCCCCAGCATTTT.

The table lists this clonotype with many counts. V and J are TRBV9 and TRBJ2-1; 9 nucleotides match TRBD2. The CDR3 covers 15 residues. In germline, CDR1 is SGDLS, CDR2 YYNGEE. Losses at the gene ends were 3 bases for V and 13 bases for J; bases not matched to a gene: 14. The CDR3 DNA reads as TGTGCCAGCAGCGAGGGAGTAGCGGGAGTTTTAGGTCAGTTCTTC. It encodes CASSEGVAGVLGQFF. The full variable domain, with the rest looked up from reference TRBV9 and TRBJ2-1, is DSGVTQTPKHLITATGQRVTLRCSPRSGDLSVYWYQQSLDQGLQFLIQYYNGEERAKGNILERFSAQQFPDLHSELNLSSLELGDSALYFCASSEGVAGVLGQFFGPGTRLTVL.

The chain employs TRBV14 and TRBJ2-5; D unclear. The ends were cut back, 1 base at V and 5 bases at J, with 5 bases in the middle. Per germline, CDR1 SGHDN and CDR2 FVKESK. The CDR3 extends over 12 amino acids. In DNA, the CDR3 is TGTGCCAGCAGCCAAGTCCGCGAGACCCAGTACTTC. Encoded protein: CASSQVRETQYF.

The chain joins TRBV20-1 to TRBJ2-3, with 8 bases lining up with TRBD2. This CDR3 is built from 15 residues. V lost 3 bases, J lost 3 bases, and 8 bases stayed unmatched. The germline gives CDR1 DFQATT, CDR2 SNEGSKA (reference sequence). CDR3 sequence: CSASLAGGTTDTQYF. CDR3 nucleotide sequence: TGCAGTGCTAGTCTGGCGGGAGGCACGACAGATACGCAGTATTTT.

This clonotype has more than one count but fewer than ten. The chain employs TRBV20-1 and TRBJ2-1, with TRBD2 matching over 11 bases. Trimming took 3 bases from V and 5 from J; bases not matched to a gene: 3. Germline V CDR1 and CDR2: DFQATT, SNEGSKA (reference sequence). The CDR3 length is 14 residues. As DNA, the CDR3 is TGCAGTGCTAGGGGACTAGCGGAGCACAATGAGCAGTTCTTC. It yields the protein CSARGLAEHNEQFF.

This clonotype was seen a few times. The rearrangement links TRBV3-1 to TRBJ2-3; no definite D call. Germline V gene sequence: CDR1 LGHDT, CDR2 YNNKEL (reference sequence). Trimming removed 2 bases at V and 1 base at J, with 13 bases between. The CDR3 covers 16 residues. The CDR3 DNA reads TGTGCCAGCAGCCAAATGGTCGACTCGGGCACAGATACGCAGTATTTT. Amino acids: CASSQMVDSGTDTQYF.

At least ten counts were recorded for this clonotype. The chain joins TRBV7-9 to TRBJ2-1, with D perhaps matching TRBD1 or TRBD2 (6 bases each). The CDR3 is 14 residues long. Between the trimmed V and J ends, which lost 6 bases and 3 bases, there was a span of 12 bases. Germline loops: CDR1 SEHNR, CDR2 FQNEAQ (reference sequence). The CDR3 nucleotides read TGTGCCAGCAGTCTAAGGGGGGACTACAATGAGCAGTTCTTC. Residues: CASSLRGDYNEQFF.

This clonotype was detected ten times or more. This rearrangement joins TRBV4-2 to TRBJ1-1; D remains unclear. Germline CDR1 is LGHNA and CDR2 is YNFKEQ. V was trimmed by 0 bases and J by 4 bases, leaving 9 bases between them. CDR3 size: 14 residues. CDR3 sequence (DNA): TGTGCCAGCAGCCAAGATTGGGCGAGCACTGAAGCTTTCTTT. Translated, it gives CASSQDWASTEAFF.

The table lists this clonotype with a few counts. The chain's CDR3 is CSDYTIHTDTQYF. As DNA, the CDR3 is TGCAGCGACTACACGATACACACAGATACGCAGTATTTT. The rearrangement uses TRBV29-1 and TRBJ2-3, with D hard to call. Trimming pared 7 bases from V and 2 bases from J, leaving 13 bases between. Germline V gene sequence: CDR1 SQVTM, CDR2 ANQGSEA. This CDR3 spans 13 amino acids.

This clonotype was counted at least ten times. The chain employs TRBV5-1 and TRBJ2-2; no firm D call. Trimming left V 0 bases short and J 6 bases short, with 6 bases between. The CDR3 has 13 residues. Germline CDR1 reads SGHRS; CDR2 reads YFSETQ. CDR3 sequence (DNA): TGCGCCAGCAGCTTGGACATAGCCGGGGAGCTGTTTTTT. The encoded protein is CASSLDIAGELFF.

This clonotype has at least ten counts. The chain joins TRBV29-1 to TRBJ1-4; D remains unclear. With 0 bases removed from V and 7 bases from J, the gap between germline ends came to 6 bases. CDR3 size: 12 residues. CDR1 is SQVTM, CDR2 ANQGSEA, per germline. The CDR3 loop reads CSVEEIPEKLFF. As DNA, the CDR3 is TGCAGCGTTGAAGAAATTCCTGAAAAACTGTTTTTT.

Details on this clonotype: A clone one base away is much larger, so this may be a read error. The V and J genes are TRBV25-1 and TRBJ1-5; D uncertain. CDR3 size: 14 residues. Germline CDR1 MGHDK, CDR2 SYGVNS. CDR3 nucleotides: TGTGCCAGCAGTGCCGTCACCAGTGGCGAGCCCCAGCAGTTT. This gives the protein CASSAVTSGEPQQF.

The table lists this clonotype with a few counts. V is TRBV6-2 or TRBV6-3 and J is TRBJ1-1; TRBD1 agrees at 9 bases. The CDR3 has 13 residues. Losses at the gene ends were 7 bases for V and 4 bases for J; bases not matched to a gene: 4. Germline V gene data show CDR1 as MNHEY and CDR2 as SVGEGT. CDR3 in amino acids: CASTRQGGTEAFF. The CDR3 DNA follows: TGTGCCAGCACCCGACAGGGGGGCACTGAAGCTTTCTTT.

This clonotype was counted only a few times. This chain connects TRBV6-1 to TRBJ2-2; TRBD2 is a possible D gene (6 bases). With 0 bases removed from V and 6 bases from J, the gap between germline ends came to 11 bases. This CDR3 is built from 15 residues. The germline V gene encodes CDR1 MNHNS and CDR2 SASEGT. DNA for the CDR3: TGTGCCAGCAGTGAAGCGGGGGGACGAGCCGGGGAGCTGTTTTTT. It codes for CASSEAGGRAGELFF.

Only a few counts were recorded for this clonotype. V usage is TRBV5-1 and J usage is TRBJ2-1, with D unclear. The V end was cut by 0 bases, the J end by 6 bases, with 7 bases between. The CDR3 has 13 residues. Germline CDR1 SGHRS, CDR2 YFSETQ. CDR3 loop: CASSLGLPNEQFF. The CDR3 nucleotides read TGCGCCAGCAGCTTGGGACTTCCCAATGAGCAGTTCTTC.

This clonotype was seen more than once but under ten times. The rearrangement joins TRBV4-1 to TRBJ2-7; a possible D gene is TRBD2 (5 bases). Germline V gives CDR1 MGHRA, CDR2 YSYEKL. Trimming pared 1 base from V and 6 bases from J, leaving 13 bases between. CDR3 size: 14 residues. CDR3 sequence reads: CASSQVERESEQYF. DNA of the CDR3: TGCGCCAGCAGCCAAGTCGAGAGGGAATCCGAGCAGTACTTC.

This clonotype was seen a handful of times. The rearrangement joins TRBV2 to TRBJ1-5; perhaps TRBD1 as D (6 bases). The CDR3 loop spans 14 amino acids. The V and J ends lost 7 bases and 0 bases respectively, with 10 bases between them. Germline V gene lookup returns CDR1 SNHLY and CDR2 FYNNEI. In DNA form, the CDR3 reads TGTGCCAGCAAAGTGGGACATAGCAATCAGCCCCAGCATTTT. This gives the protein CASKVGHSNQPQHF.

This clonotype occurred a few times. The J gene is TRBJ2-3, the V gene TRBV5-1; maybe TRBD2 (5 bases). The CDR3 runs to 14 residues. Looked up from germline, CDR1 is SGHRS and CDR2 is YFSETQ. Trimming shortened V by 2 bases and J by 1 base, and 8 bases separated the two germline ends. The DNA for the CDR3 is TGCGCCAGCAGCTTCCGGGGAGGCACAGATACGCAGTATTTT. Its translation: CASSFRGGTDTQYF.

There are many counts of this clonotype. The V call is TRBV29-1, the J call TRBJ1-2, with D perhaps matching TRBD1 (5 bases). V was pared by 6 bases and J by 7 bases, with 18 bases between. The CDR3 consists of 13 residues. Germline-derived CDR1 and CDR2 are SQVTM and ANQGSEA. The CDR3, as DNA: TGCAGCGTAGACGGGACGAACACTCCTGGCTACACCTTC. It is translated as CSVDGTNTPGYTF.

The chain recombines TRBV29-1 with TRBJ1-5, with 7 positions matching TRBD1. The V gene end was trimmed by 6 bases and the J gene end by 0 bases; junction bases not matched to a gene: 5. CDR1 and CDR2 (germline): SQVTM, ANQGSEA. The CDR3 extends over 14 amino acids. The CDR3 DNA reads TGCAGCGTGCTCCAGGGGGATAGCAATCAGCCCCAGCATTTT. This translates into CSVLQGDSNQPQHF.

The chain couples TRBV6-1 to TRBJ1-1, with 7 bases lining up with TRBD1. Germline CDR1 reads MNHNS; CDR2 reads SASEGT. This CDR3 has 15 amino acids. J lost 4 bases, V lost 4 bases, and 9 bases had no gene match. Written as DNA, the CDR3 is TGTGCCAGCAGTGTGCGAACAGGGGCGGGCACTGAAGCTTTCTTT. Translation gives CASSVRTGAGTEAFF.

In its sample, this clonotype was seen many times. The chain combines TRBV27 with TRBJ2-7; 8 bases match TRBD1. Germline CDR1 reads MNHEY; CDR2 reads SMNVEV (reference sequence). The trim removed 6 bases at V and 5 bases at J, leaving 9 bases unmatched. CDR3 size: 14 residues. The CDR3 sequence: CASRLQTGANEQYF. The CDR3 coding sequence is TGTGCCAGCAGATTACAGACAGGGGCGAACGAGCAGTACTTC.

This clonotype came up many times. The rearrangement uses TRBV29-1 and TRBJ2-6; D may correspond to TRBD1 or TRBD2 (5 bases each). This CDR3 is built from 12 residues. Germline CDR1 SQVTM, CDR2 ANQGSEA. The V gene lost 6 bases and the J gene lost 2 bases, with 5 bases spanning the gap. The CDR3 region is CSVGAGANVLTF. The CDR3 DNA is TGCAGCGTGGGGGCTGGGGCCAACGTCCTGACTTTC.

This clonotype was observed many times. This sequence joins TRBV27 and TRBJ1-2; 7 positions agree with TRBD1. Unmatched junction bases numbered 9, after V lost 8 bases and J lost 0 bases. The CDR3 has 15 residues. Germline CDR1 reads MNHEY; CDR2 reads SMNVEV (reference sequence). The CDR3: CASFANRGPNYGYTF. In nucleotides, the CDR3 is TGTGCCAGCTTCGCGAACAGGGGACCTAACTATGGCTACACCTTC.

A remark on this clonotype: One end of the junction is discordant with germline, which a read error may explain. This chain uses TRBV7-2 with TRBJ2-2; D ambiguous. CDR1 is SGHTA, CDR2 FQGNSA, per germline. This CDR3 region has 16 residues. CDR3: CAGSLVVGSNTGELFF. The CDR3 DNA sequence: TGTGCCGGCAGCTTAGTGGTAGGGTCGAACACCGGGGAGCTGTTTTTT.

This clonotype came up many times. The rearrangement joins TRBV5-4 to TRBJ2-7, with TRBD1 identical over 7 bases. The V and J ends lost 4 bases and 7 bases, in that order; junction bases with no gene match: 8. The CDR3 extends over 13 amino acids. Germline V gene sequence: CDR1 SGHNT, CDR2 YYREEE (reference sequence). CDR3 bases: TGTGCCAGCAGCACTGGACAGGTCCCTGAGCAGTACTTC. It yields the protein CASSTGQVPEQYF.

This clonotype has at least ten counts. This chain links TRBV20-1 with TRBJ2-1; 13 bases are shared with TRBD2. The germline V gene has CDR1 DFQATT and CDR2 SNEGSKA (reference sequence). The trim removed 6 bases at V and 4 bases at J, leaving 15 bases unmatched. CDR3 length equals 18 residues. The CDR3 sequence: CSAAGLAGAAGSYNEQFF. The CDR3 DNA follows: TGCAGTGCCGCTGGACTAGCGGGAGCCGCCGGATCTTACAATGAGCAGTTCTTC.